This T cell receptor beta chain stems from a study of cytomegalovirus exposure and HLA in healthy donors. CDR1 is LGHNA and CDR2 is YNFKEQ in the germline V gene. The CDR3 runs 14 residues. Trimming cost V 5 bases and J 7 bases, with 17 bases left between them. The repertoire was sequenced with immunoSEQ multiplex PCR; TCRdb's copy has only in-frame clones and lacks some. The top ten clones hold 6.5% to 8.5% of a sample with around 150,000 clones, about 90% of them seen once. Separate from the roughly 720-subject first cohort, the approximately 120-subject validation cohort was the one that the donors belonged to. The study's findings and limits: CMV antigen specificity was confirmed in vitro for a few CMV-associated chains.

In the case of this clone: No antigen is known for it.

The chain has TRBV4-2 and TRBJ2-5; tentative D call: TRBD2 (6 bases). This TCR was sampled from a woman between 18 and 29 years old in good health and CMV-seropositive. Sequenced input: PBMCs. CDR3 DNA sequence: TGTGCCAGCAGCGAGCGGAGCGGCGGGGCGACCCAGTACTTC. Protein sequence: CASSERSGGATQYF.